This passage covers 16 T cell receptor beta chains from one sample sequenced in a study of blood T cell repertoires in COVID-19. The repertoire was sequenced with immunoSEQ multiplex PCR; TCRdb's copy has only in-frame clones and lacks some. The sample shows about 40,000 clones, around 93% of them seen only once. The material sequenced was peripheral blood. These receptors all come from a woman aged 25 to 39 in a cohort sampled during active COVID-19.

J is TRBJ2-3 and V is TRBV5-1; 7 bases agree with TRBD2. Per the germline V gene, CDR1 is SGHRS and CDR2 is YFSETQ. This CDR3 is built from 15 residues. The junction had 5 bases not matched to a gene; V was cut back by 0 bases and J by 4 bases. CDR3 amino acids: CASSLASAGADTQYF. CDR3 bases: TGCGCCAGCAGCTTGGCCAGCGCGGGAGCAGATACGCAGTATTTT.

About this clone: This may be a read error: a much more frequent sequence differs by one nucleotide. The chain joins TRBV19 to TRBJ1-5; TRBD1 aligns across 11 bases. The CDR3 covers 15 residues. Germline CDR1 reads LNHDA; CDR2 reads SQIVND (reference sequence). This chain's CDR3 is CASRGGQGGHQLQHF. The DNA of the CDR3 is TGTGCCAGTAGAGGGGGACAGGGGGGTCATCAGCTCCAGCATTTT.

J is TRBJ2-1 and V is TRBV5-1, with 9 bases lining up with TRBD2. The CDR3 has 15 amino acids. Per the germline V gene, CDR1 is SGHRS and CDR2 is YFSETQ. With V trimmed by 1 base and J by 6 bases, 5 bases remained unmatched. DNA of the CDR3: TGCGCCAGCAGCTTGCGGCTAGCGGGAACCAATGAGCAGTTCTTC. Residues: CASSLRLAGTNEQFF. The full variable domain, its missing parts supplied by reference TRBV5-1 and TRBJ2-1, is KAGVTQTPRYLIKTRGQQVTLSCSPISGHRSVSWYQQTPGQGLQFLFEYFSETQRNKGNFPGRFSGRQFSNSRSEMNVSTLELGDSALYLCASSLRLAGTNEQFFGPGTRLTVL.

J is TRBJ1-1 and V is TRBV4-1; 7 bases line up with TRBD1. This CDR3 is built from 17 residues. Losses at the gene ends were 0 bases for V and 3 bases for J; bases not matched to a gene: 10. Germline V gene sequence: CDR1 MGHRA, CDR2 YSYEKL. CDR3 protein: CASSQDKPAGGYTEAFF. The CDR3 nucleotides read TGCGCCAGCAGCCAAGATAAACCCGCAGGGGGGTACACTGAAGCTTTCTTT.

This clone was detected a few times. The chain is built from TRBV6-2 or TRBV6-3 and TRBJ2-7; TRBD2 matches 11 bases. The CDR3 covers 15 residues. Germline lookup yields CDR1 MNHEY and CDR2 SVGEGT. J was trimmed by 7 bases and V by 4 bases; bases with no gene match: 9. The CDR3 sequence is CASSWLAGGSGEQYF. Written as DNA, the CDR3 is TGTGCCAGCAGTTGGCTAGCGGGAGGCTCGGGTGAGCAGTACTTC.

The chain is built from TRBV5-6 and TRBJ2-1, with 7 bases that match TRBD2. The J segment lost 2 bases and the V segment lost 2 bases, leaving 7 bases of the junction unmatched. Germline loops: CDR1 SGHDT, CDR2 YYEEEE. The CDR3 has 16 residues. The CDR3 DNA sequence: TGTGCCAGCAGCTTTACTACGGGAGGCCCCTACAATGAGCAGTTCTTC. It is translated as CASSFTTGGPYNEQFF.

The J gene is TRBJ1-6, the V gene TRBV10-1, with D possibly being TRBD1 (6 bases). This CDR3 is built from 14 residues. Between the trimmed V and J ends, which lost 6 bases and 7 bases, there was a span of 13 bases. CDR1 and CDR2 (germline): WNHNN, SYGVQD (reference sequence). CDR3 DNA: TGCGCCAGCAGGCCGACAGGAAAGAATTCACCCCTCCACTTT. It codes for CASRPTGKNSPLHF.

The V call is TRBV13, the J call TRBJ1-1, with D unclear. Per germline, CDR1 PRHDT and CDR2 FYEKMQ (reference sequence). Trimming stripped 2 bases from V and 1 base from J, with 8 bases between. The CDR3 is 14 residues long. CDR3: CASSLIQTNTEAFF. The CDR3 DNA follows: TGTGCCAGCAGCTTAATACAGACGAACACTGAAGCTTTCTTT.

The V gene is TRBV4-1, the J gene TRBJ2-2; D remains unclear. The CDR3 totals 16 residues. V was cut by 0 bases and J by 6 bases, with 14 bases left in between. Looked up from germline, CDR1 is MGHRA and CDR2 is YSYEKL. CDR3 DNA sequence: TGCGCCAGCAGCCAAGAGGCCCCGCGGAAGGCCGGGGAGCTGTTTTTT. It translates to CASSQEAPRKAGELFF.

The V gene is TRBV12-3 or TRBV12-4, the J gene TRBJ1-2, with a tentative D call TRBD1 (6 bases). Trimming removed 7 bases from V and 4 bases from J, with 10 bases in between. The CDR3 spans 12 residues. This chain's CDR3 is CASKPTGYGYTF. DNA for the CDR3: TGTGCCAGCAAGCCGACAGGCTATGGCTACACCTTC.

CDR3: CASSLWVRTGIEGYEQYF. The DNA for the CDR3 is TGTGCCAGCAGCTTGTGGGTACGGACAGGGATTGAGGGCTACGAGCAGTACTTC. This chain links TRBV5-5 with TRBJ2-7; 8 nucleotides align to TRBD1. The CDR3 totals 18 residues. Germline V gene lookup returns CDR1 SGHKS and CDR2 YYEKEE (reference sequence). The trim removed 1 base at V and 3 bases at J, leaving 15 bases unmatched.

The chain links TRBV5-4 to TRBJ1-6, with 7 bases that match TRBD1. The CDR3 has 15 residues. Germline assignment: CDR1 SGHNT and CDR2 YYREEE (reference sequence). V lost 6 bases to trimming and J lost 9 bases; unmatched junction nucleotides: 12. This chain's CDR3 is CASKGFDRESSPLHF. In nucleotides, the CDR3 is TGTGCCAGCAAGGGATTCGACAGGGAAAGTTCACCCCTCCACTTT.

The CDR3 DNA is TGTGCCTGGAGTGAGCGGGCTGAAGCTTTCTTT. Translated: CAWSERAEAFF. The genes are TRBV30 and TRBJ1-1, with D unresolved. Trimming took 1 base from V and 6 from J, leaving 6 bases between them. This CDR3 is built from 11 residues. The germline V gene has CDR1 GTSNPN and CDR2 SVGIG (reference sequence).

CDR3 in DNA: TGCGCCAGCAGCTCTTTAGCGGGACGCACAGATACGCAGTATTTT. Encoded protein: CASSSLAGRTDTQYF. The chain uses TRBV5-1 and TRBJ2-3; 8 nucleotides line up with TRBD2. Germline lookup yields CDR1 SGHRS and CDR2 YFSETQ. The CDR3 extends over 15 amino acids. The junction had 4 bases not matched to a gene; V was cut back by 3 bases and J by 1 base.

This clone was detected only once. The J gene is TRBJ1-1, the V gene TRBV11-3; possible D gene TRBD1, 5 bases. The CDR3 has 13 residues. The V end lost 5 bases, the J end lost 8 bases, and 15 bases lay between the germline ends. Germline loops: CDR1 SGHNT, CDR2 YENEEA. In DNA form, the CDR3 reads TGTGCCAGCAGCCCGGGGGACCGAAGAGAAGCTTTCTTT. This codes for CASSPGDRREAFF.

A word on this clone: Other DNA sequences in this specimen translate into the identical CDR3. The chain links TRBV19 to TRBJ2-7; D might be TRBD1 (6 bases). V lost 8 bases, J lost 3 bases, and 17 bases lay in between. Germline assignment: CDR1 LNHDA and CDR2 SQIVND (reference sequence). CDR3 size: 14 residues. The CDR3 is CASRSRGEGYEQYF. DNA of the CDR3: TGTGCCAGTCGAAGCAGGGGAGAAGGCTACGAGCAGTACTTC.